This T cell receptor beta chain was observed in a study of vaccination and CD4 T cells after COVID-19. Specified treatment: approximately 9-day PBMC culture with coronavirus spike peptide pools or control peptides (ViraFEST assay). Germline V gives CDR1 KGHDR, CDR2 SFDVKD. The CDR3 spans 15 residues. V was trimmed by 2 bases and J by 8 bases, leaving 17 bases between them. This clonotype is labeled medium-sized (0.01 to 0.1%). Antigen specificity is unknown. Cultured CD4+ T cells had their DNA profiled by the Oncomine TCR Beta short-read assay. A single record per CDR3 protein comes from TCRdb applying MiXCR to the PCR reads. Here the sample spans approximately 17,000 distinct CDR3 sequences, roughly 50% being singletons.

Sequencing input: CD4+ T cells from blood, cultured in vitro. The V gene is TRBV24-1, the J gene TRBJ1-2; D gene unclear. This clonotype was obtained from a human donor who had recovered from COVID-19. As DNA, the CDR3 is TGTGCCACCAGTGATTCCCCACTCCCGGACGCGGGCTACACCTTC. Translation: CATSDSPLPDAGYTF.